Shown below are 10 T cell receptor beta chains from a single sample sequenced in a study of blood T cells in healthy people across ages. The second PCR ran about 6 to 12 cycles with a sample-barcoded 5' primer and J-beta primers. Each CDR3 protein is one row after TCRdb ran MiXCR on the 5' RACE reads. The table records hundreds of thousands of distinct CDR3 sequences, around 50% of them present only once. Sequencing was carried out using blood. These receptors all stem from a man between 35 and 55 years old in good health.

The chain carries TRBV7-6 and TRBJ2-3; 8 bases agree with TRBD2. Germline lookup yields CDR1 SGHVS and CDR2 FNYEAQ. Trimming cost V 1 base and J 2 bases; bases outside gene matches: 11. This CDR3 has 18 residues. CDR3 in amino acids: CASSLEGLASGYTDTQYF. The CDR3, as DNA: TGTGCCAGCAGCTTAGAGGGCCTGGCTAGCGGGTACACAGATACGCAGTATTTT. Full variable domain (rest looked up from reference TRBV7-6 and TRBJ2-3): GAGVSQSPRYKVTKRGQDVALRCDPISGHVSLYWYRQALGQGPEFLTYFNYEAQQDKSGLPNDRFSAERPEGSISTLTIQRTEQRDSAMYRCASSLEGLASGYTDTQYFGPGTRLTVL.

This clonotype has a handful of counts. DNA for the CDR3: TGTGCCAGCAGTTTACGTGCGGCAGCTGAGACTAGCACAGATACGCAGTATTTT. Protein: CASSLRAAAETSTDTQYF. This sequence joins TRBV28 and TRBJ2-3; D is ambiguous. CDR1 is MDHEN and CDR2 is SYDVKM in the germline V gene. V was shortened by 2 bases and J by 0 bases, with 18 bases between the two germline ends. The CDR3 is 18 amino acids. Filled out from reference TRBV28 and TRBJ2-3, the complete variable domain reads DVKVTQSSRYLVKRTGEKVFLECVQDMDHENMFWYRQDPGLGLRLIYFSYDVKMKEKGDIPEGYSVSREKKERFSLILESASTNQTSMYLCASSLRAAAETSTDTQYFGPGTRLTVL.

The chain is built from TRBV30 and TRBJ2-3, with TRBD2 matching over 8 bases. Trimming removed 2 bases from V and 3 bases from J; junction bases left unmatched: 10. This CDR3 has 16 amino acids. CDR1 is GTSNPN, CDR2 SVGIG, per germline (reference sequence). DNA of the CDR3: TGTGCCTGGAGTCCGGCGGCGGGGGGCATGACAGATACGCAGTATTTT. It codes for CAWSPAAGGMTDTQYF.

The table lists this clonotype with a few counts. CDR3 loop: CASRWDYNSPLHF. As DNA, the CDR3 is TGCGCCAGCAGATGGGACTATAATTCACCCCTCCACTTT. The chain employs TRBV5-1 and TRBJ1-6; D call uncertain. Germline assignment: CDR1 SGHRS and CDR2 YFSETQ. Trimming left V 5 bases short and J 3 bases short, with 6 bases between. The CDR3 loop spans 13 amino acids.

The table lists this clonotype with a few counts. It may be a read error: a sequence one base away is much more abundant. This chain joins TRBV28 and TRBJ1-6; 11 nucleotides align to TRBD1. Germline CDR1 MDHEN, CDR2 SYDVKM. The length of the CDR3 is 16 residues. This CDR3 is CASSFPSDRGLSPPHF. In DNA, the CDR3 is TGTGCCAGCAGTTTTCCATCGGACAGGGGGCTGTCACCCCCCCACTTT.

The gene calls are TRBV6-5 and TRBJ1-1; possibly TRBD1 for D (6 bases). V shed 6 bases and J shed 4 bases, with 12 bases lying between them. This CDR3 comprises 13 residues. Looked up from germline, CDR1 is MNHEY and CDR2 is SVGAGI. CDR3 protein: CASRKQGPTEAFF. As DNA, the CDR3 is TGTGCCAGCAGGAAACAGGGTCCCACTGAAGCTTTCTTT.

The chain has TRBV29-1 and TRBJ2-5, with a possible D match to TRBD2 (5 bases). The CDR3 extends over 11 amino acids. Germline-derived CDR1 and CDR2 are SQVTM and ANQGSEA. Trimming removed 8 bases at V and 5 bases at J, with 12 bases between. CDR3 sequence (DNA): TGCAGCCCAAGAAGAGGGGAGACCCAGTACTTC. Translated: CSPRRGETQYF.

About this clonotype itself: One end of the junction varies from germline; a read error may be responsible. The chain joins TRBV5-1 to TRBJ2-6, with 10 bases matching TRBD2. CDR3 length: 14 amino acids. Germline V CDR1 and CDR2: SGHRS, YFSETQ. Written as DNA, the CDR3 is TGCGCCAGCAGTTACAGCGGGGGGGACAACGTCCTGACTTTC. As protein: CASSYSGGDNVLTF.

This clonotype has only one observation. The germline gene is not matched at one end of the junction; a read error may be the cause. The chain is built from TRBV6-2 or TRBV6-3 and TRBJ2-4, with 12 bases matching TRBD2. The CDR3 covers 15 residues. Germline V gene lookup returns CDR1 MNHEY and CDR2 SVGEGT. CDR3 protein: CVSSYRLAGGPEQYF. CDR3 in DNA: TGTGTCAGCAGTTACCGGCTAGCGGGAGGGCCTGAGCAGTACTTC.

V is TRBV6-5 and J is TRBJ2-3, with D tentatively TRBD2 (6 bases). This CDR3 region has 14 residues. Germline V gene sequence: CDR1 MNHEY, CDR2 SVGAGI. V was trimmed by 8 bases and J by 6 bases, leaving 18 bases between them. This CDR3 is CASGERGKWDTQYF. CDR3 DNA sequence: TGTGCCAGCGGGGAGCGCGGGAAATGGGATACGCAGTATTTT.